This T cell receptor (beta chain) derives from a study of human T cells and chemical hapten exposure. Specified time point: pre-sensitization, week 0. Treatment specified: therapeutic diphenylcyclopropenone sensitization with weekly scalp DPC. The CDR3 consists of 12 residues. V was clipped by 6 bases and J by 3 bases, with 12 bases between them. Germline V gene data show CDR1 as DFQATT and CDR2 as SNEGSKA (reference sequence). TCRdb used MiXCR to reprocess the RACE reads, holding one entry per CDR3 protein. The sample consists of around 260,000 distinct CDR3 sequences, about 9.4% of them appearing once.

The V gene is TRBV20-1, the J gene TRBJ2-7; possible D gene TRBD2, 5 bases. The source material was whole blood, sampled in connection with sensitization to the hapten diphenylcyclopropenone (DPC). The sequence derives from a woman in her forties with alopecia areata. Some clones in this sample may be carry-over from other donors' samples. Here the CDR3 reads CSATADRYEQYF. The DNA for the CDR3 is TGCAGTGCCACAGCGGACCGCTACGAGCAGTACTTC.